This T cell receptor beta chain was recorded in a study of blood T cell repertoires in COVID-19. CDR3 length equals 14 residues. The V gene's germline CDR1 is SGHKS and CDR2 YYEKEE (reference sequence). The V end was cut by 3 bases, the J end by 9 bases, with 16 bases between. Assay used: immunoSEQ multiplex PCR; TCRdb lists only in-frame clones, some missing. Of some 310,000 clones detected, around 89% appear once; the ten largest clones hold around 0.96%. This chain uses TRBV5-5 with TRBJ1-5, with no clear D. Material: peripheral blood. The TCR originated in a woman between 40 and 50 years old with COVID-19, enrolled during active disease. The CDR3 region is CASSSGIFMGPQHF. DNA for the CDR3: TGTGCCAGCAGCTCCGGGATTTTCATGGGGCCCCAGCATTTT.